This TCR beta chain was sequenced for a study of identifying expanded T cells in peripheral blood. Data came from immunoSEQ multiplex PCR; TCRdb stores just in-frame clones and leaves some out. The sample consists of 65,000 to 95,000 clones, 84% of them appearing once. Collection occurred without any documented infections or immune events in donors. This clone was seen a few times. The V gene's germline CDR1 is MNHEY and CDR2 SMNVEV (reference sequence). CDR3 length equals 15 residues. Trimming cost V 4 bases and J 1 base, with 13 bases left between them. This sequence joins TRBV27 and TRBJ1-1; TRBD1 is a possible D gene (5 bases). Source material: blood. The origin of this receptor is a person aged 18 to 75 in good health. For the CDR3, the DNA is TGTGCCAGCAGTTCCAGACAGATCCGGAACACTGAAGCTTTCTTT. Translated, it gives CASSSRQIRNTEAFF.